Here is one TCR beta chain with its context. This receptor's antigen is unknown. Per-base quality was not reported, and no clone a single base away is much larger than it. Reading the germline V gene gives CDR1 MNHEY and CDR2 SVGAGI. V drops 6 bases and J drops 0 bases, leaving 15 bases in between. There are 15 amino acids in the CDR3, from cysteine to phenylalanine inclusive. Only the CDR3 part of the read is kept: 45 bases, read in frame from the first base. The data were taken from a study of T cells after yellow fever vaccination (dated by TCRdb to the late 2010s). About the full investigation: The SMART-Seq v4 Ultra Low Input RNA kit was used to prepare libraries from fractions with low cell numbers. Two healthy male donors, one aged 18 to 29 and one aged 30 to 40 years, made up the cohort. Blood was drawn at multiple timepoints before and after primary and secondary immunization, with bulk PBMC replicates and cell subsets isolated. To follow T-cell clones before and after primary and booster YFV17D yellow fever vaccination, bulk TCR alpha and beta repertoires were sequenced over time.

The treatment or condition tag for this specimen amounts to: live attenuated yellow fever vaccine strain. Two biological replicates of bulk PBMCs were collected at each blood-draw timepoint. PBMCs were isolated from peripheral blood using a standard Ficoll-Paque protocol. TriZol was used to extract RNA from bulk PBMCs, from CD4 and CD8 fractions, and from dextramer-positive and dextramer-negative fractions. Results the study describes overall, beyond this receptor: Compared with the primary T-cell response, the secondary T-cell response was faster but weaker, reaching its peak on day 5 rather than on day 15. A small share of clonotypes occurred in both CD4 and CD8 compartments, likely arising from convergent recombination. Because abundant contaminating clonotypes from the bulk population could be contained in FACS-sorted repertoires, computational filtering was required. Because the study included only a couple of donors, the extent to which the findings can be generalized is limited. Most clones expanded after primary vaccination (about 96% of CD4 and roughly 91% of CD8) were re-detected after the booster, suggesting that broad memory maintenance occurred.

The instrument was an Illumina NovaSeq 6000. TCR cDNA was synthesized by 5'RACE template switching, which introduced a universal primer site and unique molecular identifiers. Priming for cDNA synthesis came from both the TCR alpha and TCR beta constant segments. Libraries were amplified in two PCR steps, with sample barcodes and sequencing adapters added in the second step. Libraries were sequenced on Illumina HiSeq 2500 (2x100 bp) or NovaSeq (2x150 bp). The source study handled its data this way. MIGEC handled demultiplexing of reads and collapsing into UMI consensus sequences, while MiXCR performed V(D)J alignment. Vaccine-responding clonotypes were identified with edgeR using replicate PBMC samples, with FDR below 0.01 and a log2 fold change above 5 up to day 15 being required. Each bulk clonotype received a CD4 or CD8 identity based on whether the sequenced CD4 or CD8 repertoire contained that clonotype at higher abundance. The raw public reads went through TCRdb reprocessing: fastp at Q25, MiXCR clone calling, in-frame beta chains kept. Rows with one shared CDR3 protein collapse into an entry with the most common genes and DNA. The V and J calls, along with clone size, are taken from TCRdb and not from the paper's own processing. The sample contains some 400,000 distinct CDR3 sequences, roughly a sixth of them found a single time. The ten largest clones represent 15% to 20% of the sample.

This specimen was PBMCs, taken before the yellow fever booster vaccination. The sequence derives from a man between 18 and 35 years old who received the YFV17D yellow fever vaccine. This sequence uses TRBV6-5 and TRBJ2-7; the D gene is possibly TRBD1 or TRBD2, with 5 bases matching each. DNA sequence: TGTGCCAGCAGCTGGTCTGGGGGATTCTCCTACGAGCAGTACTTC. Its protein is CASSWSGGFSYEQYF.